The present T cell receptor (beta chain) was sequenced within a study of blood T cell repertoires in COVID-19. Whole-study context: In each case, the material was cDNA or gDNA derived from T cells, B-cell-depleted T cells, or PBMCs.

Per the study methods: Reference gene primer amplification gave nucleated cell count estimates. Only in-frame clones appear in the TCRdb table, and some are missing; sequencing was by immunoSEQ multiplex PCR. The V and J calls and clone size come from that table; D and trimming were worked out from the DNA. In the table there are fewer than 150,000 clones, 60% to 85% of which are singletons. Per germline, CDR1 LNHDA and CDR2 SQIVND (reference sequence). The CDR3 is made up of 15 amino acids. V was trimmed by 6 bases and J by 2 bases, leaving 16 bases between them. The origin of this receptor is a man older than 75 with acute or convalescent COVID-19. The sample comprised peripheral blood. The rearrangement joins TRBV19 to TRBJ1-2, with D possibly matching TRBD1 (5 bases). The CDR3 loop is CASRTGTLANYGYTF. CDR3 DNA sequence: TGTGCCAGTAGGACCGGGACTCTCGCCAACTATGGCTACACCTTC.